The 21 T cell receptor beta chains given below trace back to one sample, sequenced in a study of cytomegalovirus exposure and HLA in healthy donors. The primer mix had 60 Vbeta and 13 Jbeta primers. Clones were read by immunoSEQ multiplex PCR, and TCRdb kept only the in-frame ones, dropping some. The repertoire includes approximately 120,000 clones, under 80% of them detected once, and 6.5% to 8.5% sits in the top ten. The sample taken for sequencing was PBMCs. These receptors were obtained from a woman in her forties or fifties in good health and CMV-seropositive.

The chain is built from TRBV7-9 and TRBJ2-7; TRBD2 might be the D (5 bases). The CDR3 totals 14 residues. Germline CDR1 and CDR2: SEHNR and FQNEAQ (reference sequence). The V end was cut by 0 bases, the J end by 0 bases, with 6 bases between. The CDR3: CASSLAGSSYEQYF. The CDR3 region has the DNA TGTGCCAGCAGCTTAGCGGGGAGCTCCTACGAGCAGTACTTC.

This chain connects TRBV6-1 to TRBJ1-3, with D maybe TRBD1 (5 bases). The V end was cut by 6 bases, the J end by 1 base, with 13 bases between. The CDR3 runs to 15 residues. The germline V gene encodes CDR1 MNHNS and CDR2 SASEGT. The CDR3 protein is CASSFLTGSGNTIYF. The CDR3 DNA reads as TGTGCCAGCAGCTTCCTAACAGGTTCTGGAAACACCATATATTTT.

V gene TRBV14 combines with J gene TRBJ1-6; D gene uncertain. Trimming stripped 3 bases from V and 8 bases from J, with 14 bases between. Germline CDR1 SGHDN, CDR2 FVKESK. The CDR3 sequence is 15 residues long. The CDR3 loop reads CASSHGGRVDSPLHF. CDR3 nucleotides: TGTGCCAGCAGCCATGGAGGACGAGTCGATTCACCCCTCCACTTT.

The CDR3: CASSLGRDYEQYF. CDR3 DNA: TGTGCCAGCAGCTTAGGGCGGGACTACGAGCAGTACTTC. V usage is TRBV13 and J usage is TRBJ2-7; weak D call: TRBD2 (6 bases). The germline CDR1 and CDR2 sequences are PRHDT and FYEKMQ (reference sequence). The V and J ends lost 0 bases and 3 bases respectively, with 6 bases between them. This CDR3 region has 13 residues.

The chain employs TRBV5-1 and TRBJ2-7; unclear D gene. Germline-derived CDR1 and CDR2 are SGHRS and YFSETQ. The length of the CDR3 is 14 residues. V lost 7 bases, J lost 7 bases, and 21 bases lay in between. This CDR3 is CASYPSTVPREQYF. The CDR3 DNA is TGCGCCAGCTATCCGTCCACTGTGCCGAGGGAGCAGTACTTC.

The sample holds a few counts of this clone. This chain connects TRBV11-3 to TRBJ1-1; 7 nucleotides line up with TRBD1. The CDR3 is made up of 13 amino acids. Unmatched junction bases numbered 1, after V lost 5 bases and J lost 1 base. Per the germline V gene, CDR1 is SGHNT and CDR2 is YENEEA. The chain's CDR3 is CASSQGENTEAFF. Written as DNA, the CDR3 is TGTGCCAGCAGCCAGGGGGAGAACACTGAAGCTTTCTTT.

This chain uses TRBV2 with TRBJ2-7; 8 nucleotides line up with TRBD2. V dropped 11 bases and J dropped 6; count of bases not matched to a gene: 6. Germline CDR1 is SNHLY and CDR2 is FYNNEI. The CDR3 covers 11 residues. CDR3 residues: CAGMREAEQYF. CDR3 nucleotide sequence: TGTGCCGGTATGCGGGAGGCCGAGCAGTACTTC.

This chain uses TRBV4-3 with TRBJ1-6, with a tentative D call TRBD1 (6 bases). The germline gives CDR1 LGHNA, CDR2 YSLEER. The germline V and J ends were trimmed by 1 base and 10 bases, with 14 bases remaining between them. The CDR3 loop spans 15 amino acids. CDR3 protein: CASSQGRGGRSPLHF. The CDR3 nucleotides are TGCGCCAGCAGCCAAGGGAGGGGGGGTCGATCACCCCTCCACTTT.

V and J are TRBV11-2 and TRBJ2-1; possibly TRBD1 for D (6 bases). This CDR3 comprises 14 residues. Trimming shortened V by 5 bases and J by 9 bases, and 17 bases separated the two germline ends. Looked up from germline, CDR1 is SGHAT and CDR2 is FQNNGV. The CDR3, as DNA: TGTGCCAGCAGCCCGCTTACAGGGTACGGTGAGCAGTTCTTC. Its translation is CASSPLTGYGEQFF.

This sequence joins TRBV20-1 and TRBJ2-5, with D possibly TRBD2 on 5 matching bases. CDR1 is DFQATT, CDR2 SNEGSKA, per germline (reference sequence). The CDR3 extends over 9 amino acids. CDR3 bases: TGCTCCCAACGGGGGACCCAGTACTTC. The encoded protein is CSQRGTQYF.

The V gene is TRBV6-6, the J gene TRBJ2-3, with 7 bases lining up with TRBD2. Per the germline V gene, CDR1 is MNHNY and CDR2 is SVGAGI (reference sequence). The V and J ends lost 6 bases and 4 bases, in that order; junction bases with no gene match: 7. The CDR3 length is 14 residues. CDR3 amino acids: CASRPPGLPDTQYF. CDR3 bases: TGTGCCAGCAGGCCGCCGGGACTACCAGATACGCAGTATTTT.

J is TRBJ2-7 and V is TRBV19, with 7 bases matching TRBD1. CDR3 length equals 15 residues. V dropped 5 bases and J dropped 2; count of bases not matched to a gene: 9. Germline loops: CDR1 LNHDA, CDR2 SQIVND (reference sequence). CDR3: CASSAPGTATYEQYF. For the CDR3, the DNA is TGTGCCAGTAGTGCACCCGGGACAGCTACCTACGAGCAGTACTTC. Based on the CDR3 plus reference TRBV19 and TRBJ2-7, the full variable domain is DGGITQSPKYLFRKEGQNVTLSCEQNLNHDAMYWYRQDPGQGLRLIYYSQIVNDFQKGDIAEGYSVSREKKESFPLTVTSAQKNPTAFYLCASSAPGTATYEQYFGPGTRLTVT.

The chain links TRBV6-9 to TRBJ2-5; 13 nucleotides match TRBD2. Germline V gives CDR1 MNHGY, CDR2 SVAAGI. The CDR3 has 16 amino acids. Unmatched junction bases numbered 7, after V lost 5 bases and J lost 4 bases. The CDR3 spells CASSIGTSGERETQYF. The CDR3 DNA reads TGTGCCAGCAGTATCGGGACTAGCGGGGAAAGAGAGACCCAGTACTTC.

The chain uses TRBV5-4 and TRBJ1-2, with 12 bases matching TRBD1. Germline V gives CDR1 SGHNT, CDR2 YYREEE (reference sequence). Trimming took 3 bases from V and 8 from J; bases not matched to a gene: 5. The CDR3 spans 14 residues. In DNA, the CDR3 is TGTGCCAGCAGCTGGGGGACAGGGGGCGACGGCTACACCTTC. It yields the protein CASSWGTGGDGYTF.

A few counts support this clone. At one end, the junction sequence differs from germline, possibly due to a read error. The V and J genes are TRBV6-5 and TRBJ1-1; unclear D gene. Germline V gene data show CDR1 as MNHEY and CDR2 as SVGAGI. CDR3 length equals 12 residues. The CDR3 DNA reads TGTGCCAGCAGTTACTCGTCAACCTTCTGGGCGTTT. It encodes CASSYSSTFWAF.

The genes are TRBV29-1 and TRBJ2-7; tentative D call: TRBD2 (6 bases). Germline lookup yields CDR1 SQVTM and CDR2 ANQGSEA. V was clipped by 6 bases and J by 0 bases, with 15 bases between them. The CDR3 loop spans 14 amino acids. CDR3 residues: CSVGGTSSSYEQYF. The CDR3 nucleotides are TGCAGCGTGGGGGGAACAAGTTCCTCCTACGAGCAGTACTTC.

This clone was counted a few times. This chain connects TRBV4-1 to TRBJ2-3; the match to TRBD2 covers 9 bases. The CDR3 length is 15 residues. The trim removed 2 bases at V and 4 bases at J, leaving 4 bases unmatched. Germline-derived CDR1 and CDR2 are MGHRA and YSYEKL. This CDR3 reads CASSQRTSEADTQYF. The CDR3 coding sequence is TGCGCCAGCAGCCAAAGGACTAGCGAGGCAGATACGCAGTATTTT.

This clone was seen a handful of times. The gene calls are TRBV7-2 and TRBJ2-7, with 10 bases identical to TRBD1. This CDR3 has 15 residues. The V segment lost 5 bases and the J segment 2 bases; nucleotides outside the gene matches: 6. Germline CDR1 reads SGHTA; CDR2 reads FQGNSA. Written as DNA, the CDR3 is TGTGCCAGCAGCAACCGGGACAGGGGCCCCTACGAGCAGTACTTC. Encoded protein: CASSNRDRGPYEQYF.

The chain recombines TRBV5-4 with TRBJ1-6; TRBD1 matches at 7 bases. Unmatched junction bases numbered 4, after V lost 4 bases and J lost 6 bases. Germline CDR1 SGHNT, CDR2 YYREEE (reference sequence). The CDR3 has 14 residues. This chain's CDR3 is CASSPGQINSPLHF. The CDR3, as DNA: TGTGCCAGCAGCCCGGGACAGATTAATTCACCCCTCCACTTT. The variable domain in full, with the rest retrieved from reference TRBV5-4 and TRBJ1-6, is ETGVTQSPTHLIKTRGQQVTLRCSSQSGHNTVSWYQQALGQGPQFIFQYYREEENGRGNFPPRFSGLQFPNYSSELNVNALELDDSALYLCASSPGQINSPLHFGNGTRLTVT.

This clone has only one observation. The rearrangement joins TRBV4-3 to TRBJ2-2; TRBD2 might be the D (6 bases). V shed 1 base and J shed 9 bases, with 12 bases lying between them. Germline CDR1 reads LGHNA; CDR2 reads YSLEER. This CDR3 region has 14 residues. CDR3 in DNA: TGCGCCAGCAGCCAAGTCGGGGGTACCCGGGAGCTGTTTTTT. It translates to CASSQVGGTRELFF.

CDR3 residues: CASSLGGASTDTQYF. The CDR3 DNA reads as TGTGCCAGCAGCTTGGGGGGGGCCAGCACAGATACGCAGTATTTT. V is TRBV11-3 and J is TRBJ2-3; the D gene is possibly TRBD2 (7 bases). Germline CDR1 reads SGHNT; CDR2 reads YENEEA. The CDR3 has 15 residues. The V gene lost 3 bases and the J gene lost 0 bases, with 10 bases spanning the gap.